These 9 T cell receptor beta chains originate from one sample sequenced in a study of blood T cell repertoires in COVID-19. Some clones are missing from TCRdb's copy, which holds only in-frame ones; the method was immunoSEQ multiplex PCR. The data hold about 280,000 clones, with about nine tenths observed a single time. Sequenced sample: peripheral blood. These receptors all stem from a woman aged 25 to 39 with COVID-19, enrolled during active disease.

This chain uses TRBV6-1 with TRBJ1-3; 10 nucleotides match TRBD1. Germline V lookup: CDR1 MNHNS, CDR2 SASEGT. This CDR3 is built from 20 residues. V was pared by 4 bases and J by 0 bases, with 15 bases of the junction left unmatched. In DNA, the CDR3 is TGTGCCAGCAGTGGGTATTCCGGGACAGGGGCTTATTCCTCTGGAAACACCATATATTTT. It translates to CASSGYSGTGAYSSGNTIYF.

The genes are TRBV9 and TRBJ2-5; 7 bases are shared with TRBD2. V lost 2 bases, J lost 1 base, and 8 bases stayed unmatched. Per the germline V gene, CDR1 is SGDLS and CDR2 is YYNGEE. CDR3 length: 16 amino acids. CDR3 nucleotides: TGTGCCAGCAGCGTCGGGACTAACCGCTTCCAAGAGACCCAGTACTTC. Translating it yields CASSVGTNRFQETQYF.

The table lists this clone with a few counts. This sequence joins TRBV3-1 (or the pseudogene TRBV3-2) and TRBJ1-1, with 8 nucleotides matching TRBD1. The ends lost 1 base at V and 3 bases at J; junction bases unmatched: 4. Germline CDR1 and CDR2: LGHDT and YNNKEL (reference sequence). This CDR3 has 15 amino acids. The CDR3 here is CASSQGDRIDTEAFF. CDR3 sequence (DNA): TGTGCCAGCAGCCAAGGGGACAGGATTGACACTGAAGCTTTCTTT.

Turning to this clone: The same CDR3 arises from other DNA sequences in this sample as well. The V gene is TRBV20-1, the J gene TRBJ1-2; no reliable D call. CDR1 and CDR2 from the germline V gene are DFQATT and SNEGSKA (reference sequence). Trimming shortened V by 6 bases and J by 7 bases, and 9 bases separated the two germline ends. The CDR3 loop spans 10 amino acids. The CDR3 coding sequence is TGCAGTGCCGCAGGTGTTGGCTACACCTTC. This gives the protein CSAAGVGYTF.

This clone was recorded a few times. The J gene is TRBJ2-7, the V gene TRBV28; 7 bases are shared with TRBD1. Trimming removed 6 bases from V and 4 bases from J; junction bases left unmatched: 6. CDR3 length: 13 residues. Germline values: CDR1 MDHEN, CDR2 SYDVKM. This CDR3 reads CASSKGALYEQYF. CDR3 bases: TGTGCCAGCAGCAAGGGGGCGTTGTACGAGCAGTACTTC.

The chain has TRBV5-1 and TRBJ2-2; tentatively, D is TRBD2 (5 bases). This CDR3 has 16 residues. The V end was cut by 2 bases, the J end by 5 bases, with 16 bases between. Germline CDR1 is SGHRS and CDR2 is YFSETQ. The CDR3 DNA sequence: TGCGCCAGCAGCTTTATTTCGACGGGGTGGACCGGGGAGCTGTTTTTT. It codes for CASSFISTGWTGELFF. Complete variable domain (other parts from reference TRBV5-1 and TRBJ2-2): KAGVTQTPRYLIKTRGQQVTLSCSPISGHRSVSWYQQTPGQGLQFLFEYFSETQRNKGNFPGRFSGRQFSNSRSEMNVSTLELGDSALYLCASSFISTGWTGELFFGEGSRLTVL.

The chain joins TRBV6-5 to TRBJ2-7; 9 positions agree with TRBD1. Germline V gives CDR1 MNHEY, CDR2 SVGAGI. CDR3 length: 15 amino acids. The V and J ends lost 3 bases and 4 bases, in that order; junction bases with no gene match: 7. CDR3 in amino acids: CASSYPGTGRYEQYF. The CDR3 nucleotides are TGTGCCAGCAGTTATCCCGGGACAGGGAGGTACGAGCAGTACTTC.

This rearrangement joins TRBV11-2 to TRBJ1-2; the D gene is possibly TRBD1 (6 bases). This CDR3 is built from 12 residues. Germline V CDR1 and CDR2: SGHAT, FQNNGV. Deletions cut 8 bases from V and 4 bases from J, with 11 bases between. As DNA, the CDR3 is TGTGCCAGCTATGGGGGCAGCTATGGCTACACCTTC. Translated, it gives CASYGGSYGYTF.

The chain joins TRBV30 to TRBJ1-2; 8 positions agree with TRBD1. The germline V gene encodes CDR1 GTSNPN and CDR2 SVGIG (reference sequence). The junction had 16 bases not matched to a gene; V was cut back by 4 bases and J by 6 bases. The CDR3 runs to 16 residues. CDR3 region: CAWTLGQGTHGNGYTF. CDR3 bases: TGTGCCTGGACCCTAGGACAGGGAACCCATGGAAATGGCTACACCTTC.